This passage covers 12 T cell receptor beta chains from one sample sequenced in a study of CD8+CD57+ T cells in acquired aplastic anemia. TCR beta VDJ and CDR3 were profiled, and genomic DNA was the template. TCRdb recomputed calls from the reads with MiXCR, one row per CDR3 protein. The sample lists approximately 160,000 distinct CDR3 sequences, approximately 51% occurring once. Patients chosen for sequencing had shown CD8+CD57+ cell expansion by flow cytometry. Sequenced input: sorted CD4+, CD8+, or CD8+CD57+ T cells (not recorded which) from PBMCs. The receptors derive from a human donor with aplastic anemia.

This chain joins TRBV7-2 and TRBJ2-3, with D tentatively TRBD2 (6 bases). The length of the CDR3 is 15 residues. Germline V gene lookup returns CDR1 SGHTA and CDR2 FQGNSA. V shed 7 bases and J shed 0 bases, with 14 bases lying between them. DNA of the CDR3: TGTGCCAGCACTTGGCGGGGCCGTAGCACAGATACGCAGTATTTT. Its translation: CASTWRGRSTDTQYF.

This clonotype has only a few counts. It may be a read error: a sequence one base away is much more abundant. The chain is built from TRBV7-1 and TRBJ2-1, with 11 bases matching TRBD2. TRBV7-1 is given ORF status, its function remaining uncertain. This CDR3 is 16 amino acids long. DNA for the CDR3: TGTGCCAGCAGCTCCGCTAGCGGGAGGACCTACAATGAGCAGCTCTTC. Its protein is CASSSASGRTYNEQLF.

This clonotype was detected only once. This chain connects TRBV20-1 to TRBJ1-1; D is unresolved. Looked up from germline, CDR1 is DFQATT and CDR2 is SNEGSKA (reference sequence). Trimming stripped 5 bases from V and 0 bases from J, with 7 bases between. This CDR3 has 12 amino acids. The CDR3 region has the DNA TGCAGTGCTCTTACAGTGAACACTGAAGCTTTCTTT. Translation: CSALTVNTEAFF.

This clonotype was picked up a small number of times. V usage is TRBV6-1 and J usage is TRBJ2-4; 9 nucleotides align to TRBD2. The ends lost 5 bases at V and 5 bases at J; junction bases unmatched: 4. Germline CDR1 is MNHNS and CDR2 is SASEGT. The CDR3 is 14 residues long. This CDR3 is CASSTRLAENIQYF. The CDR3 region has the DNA TGTGCCAGCAGTACCAGACTAGCGGAAAACATTCAGTACTTC.

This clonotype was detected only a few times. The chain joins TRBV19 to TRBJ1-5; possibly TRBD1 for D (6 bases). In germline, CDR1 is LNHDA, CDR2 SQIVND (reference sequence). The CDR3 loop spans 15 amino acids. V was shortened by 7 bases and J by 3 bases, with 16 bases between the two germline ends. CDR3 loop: CASTTGGHPNQPQHF. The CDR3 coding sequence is TGTGCCAGTACCACGGGGGGGCATCCCAATCAGCCCCAGCATTTT.

CDR3 sequence (DNA): TGTGCCACCAGTGAAACGCGGACTAATGGCTACACCTTC. Amino acids: CATSETRTNGYTF. The chain carries TRBV24-1 and TRBJ1-2; no clear D gene. This CDR3 has 13 amino acids. V lost 4 bases and J 6 bases, leaving 11 bases between the germline ends. CDR1 KGHDR and CDR2 SFDVKD come from the germline V gene.

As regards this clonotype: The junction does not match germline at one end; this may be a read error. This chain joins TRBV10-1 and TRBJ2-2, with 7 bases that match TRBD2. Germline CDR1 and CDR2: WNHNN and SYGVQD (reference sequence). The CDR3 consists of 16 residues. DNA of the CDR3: TGTGCCAGCAGTGACCAGAGCGGGACTCAGACCGGGGAGCTGTTTTTT. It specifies CASSDQSGTQTGELFF.

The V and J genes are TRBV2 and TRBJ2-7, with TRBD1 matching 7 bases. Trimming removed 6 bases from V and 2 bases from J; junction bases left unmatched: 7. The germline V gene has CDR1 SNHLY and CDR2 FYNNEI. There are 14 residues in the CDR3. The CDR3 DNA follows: TGTGCCAGCAGAGAGAGGACAGGTACCTACGAGCAGTACTTC. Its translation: CASRERTGTYEQYF.

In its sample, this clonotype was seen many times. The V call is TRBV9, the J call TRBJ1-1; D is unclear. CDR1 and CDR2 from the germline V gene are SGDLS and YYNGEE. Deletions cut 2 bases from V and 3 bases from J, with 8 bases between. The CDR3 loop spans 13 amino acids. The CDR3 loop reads CASSVGVDTEAFF. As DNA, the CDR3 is TGTGCCAGCAGCGTTGGGGTCGACACTGAAGCTTTCTTT.

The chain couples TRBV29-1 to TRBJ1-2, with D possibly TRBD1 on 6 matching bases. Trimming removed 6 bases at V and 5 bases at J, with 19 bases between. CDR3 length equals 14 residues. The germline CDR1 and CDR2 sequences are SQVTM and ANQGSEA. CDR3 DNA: TGCAGCGTGCTCGATCAGGGGAGAGGTTATGGCTACACCTTC. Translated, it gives CSVLDQGRGYGYTF.

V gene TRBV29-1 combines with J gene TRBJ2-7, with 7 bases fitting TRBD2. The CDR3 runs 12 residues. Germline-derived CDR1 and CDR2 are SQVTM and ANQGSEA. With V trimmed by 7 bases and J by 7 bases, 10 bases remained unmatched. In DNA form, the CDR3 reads TGCAGCGCGTCGACTAGCCGCGCGGAGCAGTACTTC. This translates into CSASTSRAEQYF.

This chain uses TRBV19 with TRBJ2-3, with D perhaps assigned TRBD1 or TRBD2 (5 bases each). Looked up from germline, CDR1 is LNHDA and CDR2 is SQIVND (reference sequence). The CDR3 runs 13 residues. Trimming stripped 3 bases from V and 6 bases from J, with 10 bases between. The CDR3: CASSIDWGDTQYF. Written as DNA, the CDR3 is TGTGCCAGTAGTATCGATTGGGGGGATACGCAGTATTTT.